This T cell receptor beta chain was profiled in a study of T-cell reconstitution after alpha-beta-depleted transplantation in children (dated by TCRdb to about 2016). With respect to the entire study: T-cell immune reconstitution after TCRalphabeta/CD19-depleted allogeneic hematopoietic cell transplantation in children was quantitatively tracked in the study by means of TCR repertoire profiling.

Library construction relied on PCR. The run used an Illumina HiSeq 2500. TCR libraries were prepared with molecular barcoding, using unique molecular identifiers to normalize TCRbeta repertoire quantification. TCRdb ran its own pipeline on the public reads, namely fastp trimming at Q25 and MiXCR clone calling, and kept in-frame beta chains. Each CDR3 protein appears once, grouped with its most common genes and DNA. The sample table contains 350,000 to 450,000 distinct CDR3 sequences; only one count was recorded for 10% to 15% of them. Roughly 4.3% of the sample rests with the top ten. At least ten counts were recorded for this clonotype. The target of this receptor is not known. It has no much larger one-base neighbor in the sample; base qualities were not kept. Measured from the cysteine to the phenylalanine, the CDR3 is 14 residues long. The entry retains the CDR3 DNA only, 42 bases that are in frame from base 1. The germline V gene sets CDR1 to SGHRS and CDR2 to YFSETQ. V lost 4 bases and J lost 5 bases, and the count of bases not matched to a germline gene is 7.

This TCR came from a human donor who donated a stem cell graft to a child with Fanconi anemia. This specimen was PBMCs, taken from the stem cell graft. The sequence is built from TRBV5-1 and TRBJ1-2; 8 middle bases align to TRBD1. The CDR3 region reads CASSTGTGGYGYTF. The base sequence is TGCGCCAGCAGCACGGGGACAGGTGGATATGGCTACACCTTC.